Below, one TCR beta chain is given with its context. This record belongs to a study of blood T cell repertoires in COVID-19. Germline V lookup: CDR1 SGHDT, CDR2 YYEEEE. Trimming took 0 bases from V and 0 from J; bases not matched to a gene: 11. The length of the CDR3 is 18 residues. Profiling relied on immunoSEQ multiplex PCR, and the TCRdb table lists in-frame clones only, not all of them. There are approximately 290,000 clones in the sample; around nine tenths occur only once, and more than 9.5% lies in the top ten. Seattle's cohort entered during active infection and was followed longitudinally. This clonotype originated in a woman aged 25 to 45 with COVID-19, enrolled during active disease. The chain joins TRBV5-6 to TRBJ1-1; TRBD1 aligns across 7 bases. The source material was peripheral blood. The DNA of the CDR3 is TGTGCCAGCAGCTTGGCTCGGGGACAGAGACCCATGAACACTGAAGCTTTCTTT. It codes for CASSLARGQRPMNTEAFF.